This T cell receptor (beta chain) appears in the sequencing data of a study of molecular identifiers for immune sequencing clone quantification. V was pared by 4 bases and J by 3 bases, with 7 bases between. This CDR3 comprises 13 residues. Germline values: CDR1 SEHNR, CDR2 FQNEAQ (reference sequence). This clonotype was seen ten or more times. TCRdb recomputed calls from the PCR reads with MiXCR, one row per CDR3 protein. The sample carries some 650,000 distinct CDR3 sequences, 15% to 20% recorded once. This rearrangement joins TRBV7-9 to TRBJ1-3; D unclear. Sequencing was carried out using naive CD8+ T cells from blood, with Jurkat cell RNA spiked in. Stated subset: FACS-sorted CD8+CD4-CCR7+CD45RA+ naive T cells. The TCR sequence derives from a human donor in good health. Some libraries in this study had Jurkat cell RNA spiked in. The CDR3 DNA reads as TGTGCCAGCAGCTCCGTAAATGGAAACACCATATATTTT. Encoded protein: CASSSVNGNTIYF.